The 16 T cell receptor beta chains below were found in one sample sequenced in a study of human T cells and chemical hapten exposure (dated by TCRdb to 2020 to 2022). The sample's time point, from its label and the paper: patch test 2, 6 weeks after DPC sensitization. Explained via the paper, the treatment or condition label denotes: therapeutic diphenylcyclopropenone sensitization with weekly scalp DPC. The library came from RACE. Sequencing used a NextSeq 500. The raw public data were reprocessed by TCRdb itself: fastp quality trimming at Q25, MiXCR clonotype calling, in-frame beta chains only. Rows with one shared CDR3 protein collapse into an entry with the most common genes and DNA. Within this sample are some 80,000 distinct CDR3 sequences, with roughly 12% of them counted one time only. The top ten clonotypes cover roughly 1.6% of the sample. The starting material was whole blood, obtained in connection with sensitization to the hapten diphenylcyclopropenone (DPC). The receptor source for this set is a man aged 18-30 years with alopecia areata. Some clones in this sample may be carry-over from other donors' samples.

In this sample, this clonotype turned up many times. This chain joins TRBV11-2 and TRBJ2-1; D is uncertain. The CDR3 consists of 14 residues. V was shortened by 0 bases and J by 2 bases, with 5 bases between the two germline ends. Looked up from germline, CDR1 is SGHAT and CDR2 is FQNNGV. The CDR3 DNA follows: TGTGCCAGCAGCTTAGACAGGACCTACAATGAGCAGTTCTTC. It translates to CASSLDRTYNEQFF. Combining the CDR3 with reference TRBV11-2 and TRBJ2-1 gives the whole variable domain EAGVAQSPRYKIIEKRQSVAFWCNPISGHATLYWYQQILGQGPKLLIQFQNNGVVDDSQLPKDRFSAERLKGVDSTLKIQPAKLEDSAVYLCASSLDRTYNEQFFGPGTRLTVL.

The rearrangement links TRBV27 to TRBJ2-5; D assignment may be TRBD1 or TRBD2 (6 bases each). The CDR3 runs to 14 residues. V lost 3 bases, J lost 7 bases, and 15 bases lay in between. Germline V CDR1 and CDR2: MNHEY, SMNVEV (reference sequence). CDR3 amino acids: CASSFGGPLATQYF. The CDR3 DNA reads TGTGCCAGCAGTTTTGGGGGGCCCTTAGCGACCCAGTACTTC.

The gene calls are TRBV19 and TRBJ2-4, with a weak D call TRBD1 (5 bases). This CDR3 comprises 13 residues. CDR1 LNHDA and CDR2 SQIVND come from the germline V gene (reference sequence). With 5 bases removed from V and 9 bases from J, the gap between germline ends came to 14 bases. CDR3 DNA sequence: TGTGCCAGTAGTGGTTGGGGCCCCGGCATTCAGTACTTC. It translates to CASSGWGPGIQYF. Together with reference TRBV19 and TRBJ2-4, the CDR3 gives the full variable domain: DGGITQSPKYLFRKEGQNVTLSCEQNLNHDAMYWYRQDPGQGLRLIYYSQIVNDFQKGDIAEGYSVSREKKESFPLTVTSAQKNPTAFYLCASSGWGPGIQYFGAGTRLSVL.

This clonotype was detected a few times. In DNA, the CDR3 is TGCGCCAGCAGCCAAGAGAGGGCCCACACCGGGGAGCTGTTTTTT. Its protein product is CASSQERAHTGELFF. V usage is TRBV4-1 and J usage is TRBJ2-2; a possible D gene is TRBD2 (5 bases). The V gene's germline CDR1 is MGHRA and CDR2 YSYEKL. Trimming left V 0 bases short and J 3 bases short, with 8 bases between. The CDR3 covers 15 residues.

This clonotype appeared a few times. The chain uses TRBV7-8 and TRBJ1-5, with D perhaps TRBD1 (6 bases). Trimming stripped 5 bases from V and 6 bases from J, with 11 bases between. Germline CDR1 is SGHVS and CDR2 is FQNEAQ. The CDR3 length is 13 residues. CDR3 DNA sequence: TGTGCCAGCAGCGTTACAGGGTTTCAGCCCCAGCATTTT. It is translated as CASSVTGFQPQHF.

There are a few counts of this clonotype. The chain combines TRBV4-3 with TRBJ2-2; D is ambiguous. V was pared by 5 bases and J by 5 bases, with 15 bases between. The CDR3 covers 15 residues. Germline V gene sequence: CDR1 LGHNA, CDR2 YSLEER. The CDR3 nucleotides are TGCGCCAGCAGCAAGAGTTTGGGCGTAACCGGGGAGCTGTTTTTT. As protein: CASSKSLGVTGELFF.

The rearrangement links TRBV6-2 or TRBV6-3 to TRBJ1-5; D gene uncertain. Germline assignment: CDR1 MNHEY and CDR2 SVGEGT. CDR3 size: 15 residues. Trimming took off 0 bases at V and 5 bases at J, with 11 bases between the two ends. For the CDR3, the DNA is TGTGCCAGCAGTTACTCATCGGGGAGAGATCAGCCCCAGCATTTT. This translates into CASSYSSGRDQPQHF.

This clonotype has just a few counts. V and J are TRBV20-1 and TRBJ1-2; TRBD1 aligns across 8 bases. Germline lookup yields CDR1 DFQATT and CDR2 SNEGSKA (reference sequence). After removal of 2 bases from V and 8 bases from J, the junction contained 10 bases not matched to a gene. The CDR3 contains 14 residues. The CDR3 spells CSARFPGQGSGYTF. The CDR3 nucleotides read TGCAGTGCTAGATTCCCCGGACAGGGCTCCGGCTACACCTTC.

This clonotype occurred a few times. The V call is TRBV11-2, the J call TRBJ2-7; 11 bases map to TRBD2. The junction had 11 bases not matched to a gene; V was cut back by 3 bases and J by 4 bases. Germline V gene sequence: CDR1 SGHAT, CDR2 FQNNGV. CDR3 length: 17 amino acids. CDR3 protein: CASSFSPGTSGVYEQYF. CDR3 nucleotides: TGTGCCAGCAGCTTTTCGCCCGGGACTAGCGGAGTTTACGAGCAGTACTTC.

This clonotype showed up just a few times. V and J are TRBV9 and TRBJ2-2; TRBD1 might be the D (5 bases). Germline loops: CDR1 SGDLS, CDR2 YYNGEE. The CDR3 runs 15 residues. Deletions cut 4 bases from V and 1 base from J, with 11 bases between. This CDR3 reads CASSPTDRNTGELFF. The CDR3 DNA sequence: TGTGCCAGCAGCCCTACCGACAGGAACACCGGGGAGCTGTTTTTT.

There are many counts of this clonotype. The chain joins TRBV5-1 to TRBJ2-3, with no clear D. The CDR3 length is 12 residues. V dropped 1 base and J dropped 2 bases, with 2 bases sitting between them. The V gene's germline CDR1 is SGHRS and CDR2 YFSETQ. CDR3 DNA: TGCGCCAGCAGCTTGAACACAGATACGCAGTATTTT. Residues: CASSLNTDTQYF.

In its sample, this clonotype was seen a few times. V is TRBV7-2 and J is TRBJ2-7; 10 bases align to TRBD1. The CDR3 runs to 15 residues. With 4 bases clipped from V and 2 bases from J, the junction kept 5 bases outside the gene matches. CDR1 and CDR2 (germline): SGHTA, FQGNSA. The CDR3 bases are TGTGCCAGCAGCTCGTTCGGACAGGGGGCCTACGAGCAGTACTTC. Amino acids: CASSSFGQGAYEQYF.

This clonotype was recorded a few times. The chain carries TRBV10-3 and TRBJ1-1, with TRBD1 identical over 7 bases. J lost 6 bases, V lost 5 bases, and 9 bases had no gene match. Germline CDR1 is ENHRY and CDR2 is SYGVKD. CDR3 size: 14 residues. CDR3 protein: CAISQDTGVSEAFF. The CDR3 DNA reads as TGTGCCATCAGTCAAGACACAGGGGTCTCTGAAGCTTTCTTT.

This clonotype was counted ten times or more. The V and J genes are TRBV16 and TRBJ1-4, with D possibly matching TRBD1 (5 bases). The CDR3 is made up of 14 amino acids. The V end was cut by 3 bases, the J end by 5 bases, with 10 bases between. The germline CDR1 and CDR2 sequences are KGHSY and FQNENV. The CDR3 sequence is CASSHLDTNEKLFF. The DNA for the CDR3 is TGTGCCAGCAGCCATCTGGACACGAATGAAAAACTGTTTTTT.

Regarding this clonotype: This is likely a read error, given that the CDR3 carries no conserved phenylalanine or tryptophan at its end. The V call is TRBV7-2, the J call TRBJ1-2; weak D call: TRBD1 (5 bases). V was pared by 6 bases and J by 1 base, with 9 bases between. CDR1 and CDR2 from the germline V gene are SGHTA and FQGNSA. The CDR3 covers 13 residues. CDR3 nucleotide sequence: TGTGCCAGCAGGTATCAGGGTAACTATGGCTACACCTCC. It specifies CASRYQGNYGYTS.

This clonotype was observed at least ten times. The chain is built from TRBV12-3 or TRBV12-4 and TRBJ2-2; TRBD1 aligns across 11 bases. The V segment lost 6 bases and the J segment 6 bases; nucleotides outside the gene matches: 3. The CDR3 is 14 residues long. DNA for the CDR3: TGTGCCAGCAGCCGGACAGGGGGCTCCGGGGAGCTGTTTTTT. Its translation is CASSRTGGSGELFF.